Here is one T cell receptor (beta chain) with its context. Its cognate antigen is unknown. The record originates from a study of cytomegalovirus exposure and HLA in healthy donors. Study-level results: The study labeled 170 or so TCR beta chains cytomegalovirus-associated. Follow-up analysis found HLA locus-dependent TCR association rates, highest for DRB1 and lowest for HLA-C.

Germline lookup yields CDR1 MNHNY and CDR2 SVGAGI (reference sequence). The V and J ends lost 4 bases and 10 bases respectively, with 16 bases between them. CDR3 length: 14 amino acids. A multiplex PCR was run with 60 Vbeta primers and 13 Jbeta primers. The data were produced by immunoSEQ multiplex PCR, yet TCRdb's version contains in-frame clones alone and is incomplete. The sample contains approximately 79,000 clones, more than 60% of which appear only once. The sample consisted of PBMCs. This TCR came from a boy aged 10-17 years in good health and CMV-seronegative. This chain links TRBV6-6 with TRBJ1-4; a weak D match, TRBD1 (6 bases). The CDR3 nucleotides read TGTGCCAGCAGTTGGACAGAGCCCCCCAGAAAACTGTTTTTT. Protein sequence: CASSWTEPPRKLFF.